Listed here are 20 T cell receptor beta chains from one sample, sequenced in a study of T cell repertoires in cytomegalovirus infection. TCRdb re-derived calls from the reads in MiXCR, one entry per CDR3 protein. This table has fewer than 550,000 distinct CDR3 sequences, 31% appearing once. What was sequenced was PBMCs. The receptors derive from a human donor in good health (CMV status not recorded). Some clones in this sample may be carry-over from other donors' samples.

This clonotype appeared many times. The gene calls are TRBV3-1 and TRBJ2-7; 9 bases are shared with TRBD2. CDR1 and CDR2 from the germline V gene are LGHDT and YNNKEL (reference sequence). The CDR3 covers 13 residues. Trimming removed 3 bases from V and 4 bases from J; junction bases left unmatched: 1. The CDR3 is CASSHTSGYEQYF. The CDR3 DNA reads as TGTGCCAGCAGCCACACTAGCGGGTACGAGCAGTACTTC.

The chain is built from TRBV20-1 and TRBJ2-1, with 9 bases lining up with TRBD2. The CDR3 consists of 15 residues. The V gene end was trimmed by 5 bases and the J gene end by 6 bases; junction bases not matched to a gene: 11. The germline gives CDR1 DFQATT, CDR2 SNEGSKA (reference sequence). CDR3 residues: CSAPQRGAPLNEQFF. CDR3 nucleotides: TGCAGTGCTCCCCAGCGGGGGGCTCCCCTCAATGAGCAGTTCTTC.

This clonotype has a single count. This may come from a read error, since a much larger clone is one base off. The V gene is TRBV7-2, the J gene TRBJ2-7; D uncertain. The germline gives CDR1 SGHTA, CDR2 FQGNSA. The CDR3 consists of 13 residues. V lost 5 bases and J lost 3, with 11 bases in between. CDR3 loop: CASSVSIYYEQYF. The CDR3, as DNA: TGTGCCAGCAGCGTATCCATTTACTACGAGCAGTACTTC. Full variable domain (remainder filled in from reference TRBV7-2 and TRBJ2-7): GAGVSQSPSNKVTEKGKDVELRCDPISGHTALYWYRQSLGQGLEFLIYFQGNSAPDKSGLPSDRFSAERTGGSVSTLTIQRTQQEDSAVYLCASSVSIYYEQYFGPGTRLTVT.

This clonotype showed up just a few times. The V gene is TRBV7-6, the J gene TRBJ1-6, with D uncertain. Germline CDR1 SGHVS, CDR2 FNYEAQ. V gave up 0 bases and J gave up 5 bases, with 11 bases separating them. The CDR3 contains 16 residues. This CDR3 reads CASSLAQWGDNSPLHF. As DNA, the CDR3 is TGTGCCAGCAGCTTAGCGCAATGGGGTGATAATTCACCCCTCCACTTT.

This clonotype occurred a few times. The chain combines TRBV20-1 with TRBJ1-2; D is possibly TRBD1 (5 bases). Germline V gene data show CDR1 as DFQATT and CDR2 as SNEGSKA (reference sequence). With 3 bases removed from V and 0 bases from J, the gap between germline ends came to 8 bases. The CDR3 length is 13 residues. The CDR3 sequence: CSASRETNYGYTF. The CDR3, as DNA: TGCAGTGCTAGCAGGGAAACTAACTATGGCTACACCTTC.

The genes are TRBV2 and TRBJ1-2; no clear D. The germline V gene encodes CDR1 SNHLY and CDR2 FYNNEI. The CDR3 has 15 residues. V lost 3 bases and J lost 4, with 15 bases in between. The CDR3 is CASSEGNDPFYGYTF. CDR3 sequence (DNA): TGTGCCAGCAGTGAGGGTAATGATCCCTTCTATGGCTACACCTTC.

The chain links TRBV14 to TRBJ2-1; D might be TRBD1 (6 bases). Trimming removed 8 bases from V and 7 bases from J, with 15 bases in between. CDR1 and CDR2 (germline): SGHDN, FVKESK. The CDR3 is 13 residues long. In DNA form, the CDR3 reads TGTGCCAGCCGACGGGCAGGGGAGAATGAGCAGTTCTTC. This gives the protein CASRRAGENEQFF.

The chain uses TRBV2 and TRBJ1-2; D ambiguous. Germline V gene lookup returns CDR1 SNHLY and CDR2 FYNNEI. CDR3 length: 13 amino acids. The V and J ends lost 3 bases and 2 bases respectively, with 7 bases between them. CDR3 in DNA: TGTGCCAGCAGTGAGTGGAGGAACTATGGCTACACCTTC. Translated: CASSEWRNYGYTF.

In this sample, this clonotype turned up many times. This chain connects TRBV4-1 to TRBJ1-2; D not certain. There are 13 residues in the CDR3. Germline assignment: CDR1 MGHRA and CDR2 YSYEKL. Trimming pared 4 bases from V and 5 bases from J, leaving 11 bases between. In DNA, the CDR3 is TGCGCCAGCAGCCCTAGTGTGCAGTATGGCTACACCTTC. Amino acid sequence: CASSPSVQYGYTF.

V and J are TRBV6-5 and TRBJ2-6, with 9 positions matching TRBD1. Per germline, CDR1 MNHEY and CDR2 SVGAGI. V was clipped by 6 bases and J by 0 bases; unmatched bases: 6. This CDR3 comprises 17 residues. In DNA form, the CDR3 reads TGTGCCAGCAGCTGGACAGGGGCCCGCTCTGGGGCCAACGTCCTGACTTTC. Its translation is CASSWTGARSGANVLTF.

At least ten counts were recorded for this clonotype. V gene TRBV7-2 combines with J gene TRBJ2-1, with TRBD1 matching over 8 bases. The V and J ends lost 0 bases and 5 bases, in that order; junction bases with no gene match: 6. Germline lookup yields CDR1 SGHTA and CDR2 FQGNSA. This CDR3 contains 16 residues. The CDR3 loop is CASSLASQGANNEQFF. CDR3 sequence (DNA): TGTGCCAGCAGCTTAGCGTCTCAGGGGGCTAACAATGAGCAGTTCTTC.

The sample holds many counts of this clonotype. CDR3 nucleotides: TGTGCCAGCAGCCTACTGTTAGGGGCCAACAATGAGCAGTTCTTC. This encodes CASSLLLGANNEQFF. The chain links TRBV7-8 to TRBJ2-1; tentatively, D is TRBD1 (5 bases). The germline CDR1 and CDR2 sequences are SGHVS and FQNEAQ. This CDR3 is built from 15 residues. V shed 5 bases and J shed 5 bases, with 16 bases lying between them.

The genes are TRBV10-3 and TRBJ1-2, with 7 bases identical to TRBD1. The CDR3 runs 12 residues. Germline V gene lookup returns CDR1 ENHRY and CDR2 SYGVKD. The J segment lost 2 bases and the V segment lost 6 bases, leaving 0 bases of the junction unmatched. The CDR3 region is CAIRGQNYGYTF. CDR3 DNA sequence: TGTGCCATCAGGGGACAGAACTATGGCTACACCTTC.

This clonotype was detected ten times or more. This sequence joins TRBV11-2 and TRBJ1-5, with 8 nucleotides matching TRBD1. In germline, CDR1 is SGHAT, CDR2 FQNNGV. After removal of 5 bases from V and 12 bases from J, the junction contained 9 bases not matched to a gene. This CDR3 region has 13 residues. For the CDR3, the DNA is TGTGCCAGCAGCCTGACGACAGGGGTCCTCCAGCATTTT. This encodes CASSLTTGVLQHF.

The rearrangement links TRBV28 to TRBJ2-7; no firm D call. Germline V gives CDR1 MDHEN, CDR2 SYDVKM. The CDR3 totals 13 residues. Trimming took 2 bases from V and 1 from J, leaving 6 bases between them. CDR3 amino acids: CASSLIRSYEQYF. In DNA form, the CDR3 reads TGTGCCAGCAGTTTAATCAGATCCTACGAGCAGTACTTC.

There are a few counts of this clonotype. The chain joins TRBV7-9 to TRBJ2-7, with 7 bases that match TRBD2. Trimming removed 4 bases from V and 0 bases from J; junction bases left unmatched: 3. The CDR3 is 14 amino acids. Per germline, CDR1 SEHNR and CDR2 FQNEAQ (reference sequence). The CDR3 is CASSSTSYSYEQYF. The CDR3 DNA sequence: TGTGCCAGCAGCTCGACTAGCTACTCCTACGAGCAGTACTTC.

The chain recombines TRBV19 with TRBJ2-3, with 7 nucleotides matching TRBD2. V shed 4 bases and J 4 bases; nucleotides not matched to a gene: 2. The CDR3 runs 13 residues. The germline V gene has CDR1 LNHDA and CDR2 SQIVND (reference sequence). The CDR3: CASSNSGADTQYF. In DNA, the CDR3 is TGTGCCAGTAGTAACAGCGGGGCAGATACGCAGTATTTT. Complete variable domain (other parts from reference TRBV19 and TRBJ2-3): DGGITQSPKYLFRKEGQNVTLSCEQNLNHDAMYWYRQDPGQGLRLIYYSQIVNDFQKGDIAEGYSVSREKKESFPLTVTSAQKNPTAFYLCASSNSGADTQYFGPGTRLTVL.

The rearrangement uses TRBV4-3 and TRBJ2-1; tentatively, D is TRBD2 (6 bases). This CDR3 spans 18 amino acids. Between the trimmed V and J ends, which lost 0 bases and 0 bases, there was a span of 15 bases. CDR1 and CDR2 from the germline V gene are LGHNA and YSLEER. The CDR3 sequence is CASSQDPAGVSSYNEQFF. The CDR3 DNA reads TGCGCCAGCAGCCAAGACCCAGCGGGTGTAAGCTCCTACAATGAGCAGTTCTTC.

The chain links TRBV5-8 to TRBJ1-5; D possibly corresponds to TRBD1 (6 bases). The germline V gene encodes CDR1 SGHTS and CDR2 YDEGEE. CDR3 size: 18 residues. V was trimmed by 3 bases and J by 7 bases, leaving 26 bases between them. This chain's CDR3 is CASSSEGGGRGRGQPQHF. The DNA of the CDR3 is TGTGCCAGCAGCTCCGAGGGGGGGGGGCGCGGACGGGGACAGCCCCAGCATTTT.

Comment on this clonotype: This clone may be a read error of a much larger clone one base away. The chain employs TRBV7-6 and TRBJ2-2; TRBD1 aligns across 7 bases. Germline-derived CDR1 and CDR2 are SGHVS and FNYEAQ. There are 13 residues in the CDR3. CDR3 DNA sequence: TGTTCCAGGGACAGTTCGAACACCGGGGAGCTGTTTTTT. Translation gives CSRDSSNTGELFF. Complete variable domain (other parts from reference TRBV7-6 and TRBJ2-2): GAGVSQSPRYKVTKRGQDVALRCDPISGHVSLYWYRQALGQGPEFLTYFNYEAQQDKSGLPNDRFSAERPEGSISTLTIQRTEQRDSAMYRCSRDSSNTGELFFGEGSRLTVL.